This T cell receptor beta chain was profiled in a study of blood T cell repertoires in COVID-19. As for the study in general: The samples span acute and convalescent COVID-19 from the United States, Italy and Spain. From T cells, B-cell-depleted T cells, or PBMCs came the material, which was cDNA or gDNA.

Deletions cut 5 bases from V and 0 bases from J, with 14 bases between. Germline V lookup: CDR1 LNHDA, CDR2 SQIVND (reference sequence). The CDR3 length is 16 residues. How the authors handled the data: From reference gene primer amplification, estimates of nucleated cell counts were derived. The protocol was immunoSEQ multiplex PCR, while the TCRdb copy is restricted to in-frame clones and leaves out a portion. The V and J calls and clone size come from that table; D and trimming were worked out from the DNA. The sample has about 200,000 clones, over 75% seen once; the top ten hold 9.5% to 13%. The chain couples TRBV19 to TRBJ1-3; D gene unclear. The sequence was collected from a human donor with active or convalescent COVID-19. The donor label of this sample is uncertain. The material sequenced was peripheral blood. The CDR3 sequence: CASSPLDTSSGNTIYF. The CDR3 coding sequence is TGTGCCAGTAGTCCGCTCGACACGAGCTCTGGAAACACCATATATTTT.